One TCR beta chain is described in this entry. Its antigen is still unknown. One base away there is no much larger clone; base qualities are not given. Deletion took 5 bases off V and 6 bases off J, with a span of 17 bases between the germline ends. According to the germline V gene, CDR1 reads SGHAT and CDR2 reads FQNNGV. From its cysteine to its phenylalanine, the CDR3 spans 14 amino acids. CDR3 DNA only is kept here, 42 bases in frame from base 1. The data were taken from a study of vaccination effects on CD4 cells after COVID-19 (dated by TCRdb to 2021 to 2024). Looking at the study overall: Participants received two doses of either the BNT162b2 or the mRNA-1273 mRNA SARS-CoV-2 vaccine. SARS-CoV-2 spike-specific CD4+ TCR repertoires from before and after mRNA vaccination were compared in COVID-19 convalescent patients and in infection-naive vaccine recipients. In the study, cultures from other donors were sequenced using the Oncomine TCR Beta short-read assay on an Illumina iSeq 100. A total of 10 COVID-19 convalescent patients and 4 SARS-CoV-2-naive healthy vaccine recipients were included in the full study. Beyond this particular receptor, the publication reports: Among healthy vaccine recipients, nearly all vaccine-induced clones were SARS-CoV-2 mono-reactive, and just 1 of 255 was cross-reactive with common cold coronaviruses. The study was limited by a small number of convalescent patients, and early post-infection timepoints were lacking. Marked clonal contraction was observed in both infection-induced and vaccine-induced clones at late post-vaccination timepoints, consistent with waning T cell responses.

Libraries were prepared through the immunoSEQ multiplex PCR assay. DNA from the CD4+ T cells that had been cultured and isolated underwent TCR beta CDR3 sequencing. The paper's data handling went like this. Non-productive TCR sequences were discarded, and reads were trimmed to the CDR3 region, with only CDR3s of 7 or more amino acids retained. Antigen-specific clonotypes were identified with the MANAFEST web app by comparing expansion in peptide wells against reference cultures. To count as positive, a clone had to show expansion at FDR<0.05 compared with the reference and with all other wells, an odds ratio above 5, and a frequency above 0.1% in two replicate wells. Clonotypes significantly expanded in SARS-CoV-2 spike wells and in at least one common cold coronavirus spike condition were defined as cross-reactive. Levenshtein distance calculated with the stringdist R package was used to assess CDR3 similarity, and unrooted trees were constructed with ape in R 3.6.1. This is the immuneACCESS table as TCRdb keeps it, with only in-frame sequences that have V and J called. A part of the clones is gone; compared with another copy, unresolved V genes explain less than half, and the rest is unexplained. The DNA gave D and trimming, while V, J and clone size come from that table. Counted in this sample were tens of thousands of clones; 65% to 70% of them appeared once. Jointly, the top ten make up 9.5% to 13% of the sample.

In the ViraFEST assay, PBMC were stimulated with viral peptide pools, and TCR sequencing was then used to find antigen-specific CD4+ T cell clonotypes based on their expansion. After 10 days of culture, CD4+ T cells were isolated with the EasySep CD4+ T cell isolation kit. None of the healthy vaccine recipients had a prior SARS-CoV-2 infection, which was confirmed by nucleocapsid antibody tests that came back negative both before and after vaccination. Some 2.2 million PBMC per well were cultured in IMDM with about 4.8% human AB serum, 10 IU/ml IL-2 and gentamicin, plus 10 ug/ml peptides. On days 3 and 7, half of the culture medium was replaced with fresh IL-2-containing medium. Each peptide stimulation condition was cultured in triplicate wells unless otherwise noted. PBMC were separated from whole blood using Ficoll-Paque Plus gradient centrifugation and were then either cryopreserved at -140C or used fresh. The spike proteins of SARS-CoV-2 and of the common cold coronaviruses HCoV-NL63, HCoV-OC43 and HCoV-229E were spanned by overlapping peptide pools. Genomic DNA was extracted from cultured CD4+ T cells with the QIAamp micro DNA kit.

Sequencing used CD4+ T cells from PBMCs cultured with HCoV-NL63 spike peptides, obtained before COVID-19 vaccination. Explained via the paper, the cell subset or site label denotes: HCoV-NL63 spike overlapping peptide pool stimulation. The receptor comes from a human donor who received a COVID-19 vaccine. This receptor chain uses TRBV11-2 and TRBJ2-7; the D segment could be TRBD2, given 7 matching bases. The DNA sequence is as follows: TGTGCCAGCAGCGCGGGGGCTAGCATATCCGAGCAGTACTTC. This yields the protein CASSAGASISEQYF.